This TCR beta chain derives from a study of blood T cell repertoires in COVID-19. Across the study: COVID-19 samples, acute and convalescent, were from the United States, Italy and Spain. The cDNA or gDNA used as material had been derived from T cells, B-cell-depleted T cells, or PBMCs.

The CDR3 runs 16 residues. The V gene end was trimmed by 2 bases and the J gene end by 0 bases; junction bases not matched to a gene: 6. Germline V gene sequence: CDR1 LGHDT, CDR2 YNNKEL (reference sequence). Per the authors' pipeline: Quantification of nucleated cells was approximated via reference gene primer amplification. Clones were read by immunoSEQ multiplex PCR, and TCRdb kept only the in-frame ones, dropping some. For V, J and clone size, that table is used; D and trimming come from the DNA. The sample yields approximately 350,000 clones, roughly nine tenths seen once. The sequencing input was PBMCs or T cells enriched from blood (not recorded which). V gene TRBV3-1 (or the pseudogene TRBV3-2) combines with J gene TRBJ1-1; TRBD1 matches 7 bases. This TCR came from a man aged 18-30 years who had recovered from COVID-19. CDR3 sequence (DNA): TGTGCCAGCAGCCAATCCTATGGGACAGTGAACACTGAAGCTTTCTTT. Translating it yields CASSQSYGTVNTEAFF.